One and the same sample provided the 20 T cell receptor beta chains below, sequenced in a study of blood T cells in healthy people across ages. A second PCR of roughly 7 to 11 cycles used a sample-barcoded 5' primer and a J-beta primer mix. MiXCR, run by TCRdb on the 5' RACE reads, gives a single entry per CDR3 protein. This table has about 1.8 million distinct CDR3 sequences, 49% appearing once. Sequencing was carried out using blood. The source of these receptors is a middle-aged woman in good health.

This clonotype is a singleton in its sample. The chain couples TRBV4-1 to TRBJ2-7; TRBD2 is a possible D gene (6 bases). The germline V gene has CDR1 MGHRA and CDR2 YSYEKL. The V gene lost 1 base and the J gene lost 12 bases, with 19 bases spanning the gap. The CDR3 is made up of 14 amino acids. CDR3 region: CASSQVGGTETRYF. For the CDR3, the DNA is TGCGCCAGCAGCCAAGTTGGAGGGACCGAGACCCGGTACTTC.

The chain employs TRBV7-2 and TRBJ2-3; 7 nucleotides match TRBD2. CDR1 is SGHTA, CDR2 FQGNSA, per germline. This CDR3 is 14 amino acids long. The V gene end was trimmed by 8 bases and the J gene end by 1 base; junction bases not matched to a gene: 6. The DNA for the CDR3 is TGTGCCAGCGTCTTCGCGGGGGGCACAGATACGCAGTATTTT. Protein product: CASVFAGGTDTQYF.

The chain couples TRBV28 to TRBJ1-1; 7 bases fit TRBD1. V dropped 2 bases and J dropped 0; count of bases not matched to a gene: 3. Germline V lookup: CDR1 MDHEN, CDR2 SYDVKM. The CDR3 contains 15 residues. The CDR3 nucleotides read TGTGCCAGCAGTTTAGCAGGGGGTGTGAACACTGAAGCTTTCTTT. The encoded protein is CASSLAGGVNTEAFF.

The chain carries TRBV7-2 and TRBJ2-3; D unresolved. The V gene lost 1 base and the J gene lost 5 bases, with 7 bases spanning the gap. The CDR3 covers 13 residues. CDR1 is SGHTA and CDR2 is FQGNSA in the germline V gene. The CDR3 is CASSLVGLDTQYF. CDR3 DNA: TGTGCCAGCAGCTTAGTGGGTTTAGATACGCAGTATTTT.

This clonotype turned up a few times. The genes are TRBV29-1 and TRBJ2-1; TRBD2 agrees at 16 bases. V lost 3 bases and J lost 2; bases outside the gene matches: 4. Per germline, CDR1 SQVTM and CDR2 ANQGSEA. The CDR3 length is 17 residues. The CDR3 nucleotides read TGCAGCGTTGAGGGACTAGCGGGGGGGCAAGCCTACAATGAGCAGTTCTTC. Its protein is CSVEGLAGGQAYNEQFF.

The chain has TRBV28 and TRBJ2-5; TRBD1 matches 7 bases. This CDR3 spans 16 amino acids. Germline CDR1 is MDHEN and CDR2 is SYDVKM. The ends lost 5 bases at V and 5 bases at J; junction bases unmatched: 14. The DNA of the CDR3 is TGTGCCAGCAGTCCCACCAGGCCCAGGGGGTTGGAGACCCAGTACTTC. Amino acids: CASSPTRPRGLETQYF.

The chain is built from TRBV28 and TRBJ2-6, with 7 positions matching TRBD1. Losses at the gene ends were 6 bases for V and 0 bases for J; bases not matched to a gene: 14. The CDR3 has 19 residues. Germline-derived CDR1 and CDR2 are MDHEN and SYDVKM. The CDR3, as DNA: TGTGCCAGCAGAGACCGAATAAGGGGGCCTTCCTCTGGGGCCAACGTCCTGACTTTC. This sequence encodes CASRDRIRGPSSGANVLTF.

The rearrangement joins TRBV9 to TRBJ2-3; 10 nucleotides align to TRBD1. Germline V gene lookup returns CDR1 SGDLS and CDR2 YYNGEE. The CDR3 extends over 15 amino acids. V gave up 3 bases and J gave up 4 bases; unmatched junction bases: 5. CDR3 loop: CASSGMGQGSDTQYF. The CDR3 nucleotides are TGTGCCAGCAGCGGGATGGGACAGGGGTCAGATACGCAGTATTTT.

The chain recombines TRBV10-3 with TRBJ1-1, with D possibly TRBD1 on 5 matching bases. Looked up from germline, CDR1 is ENHRY and CDR2 is SYGVKD. The CDR3 runs to 14 residues. V was clipped by 6 bases and J by 1 base, with 12 bases between them. This chain's CDR3 is CAISRATPNTEAFF. The CDR3, as DNA: TGTGCCATCAGCAGGGCGACTCCGAACACTGAAGCTTTCTTT.

V is TRBV2 and J is TRBJ2-3; D possibly corresponds to TRBD1 (5 bases). This CDR3 has 10 residues. CDR1 and CDR2 from the germline V gene are SNHLY and FYNNEI. Trimming shortened V by 7 bases and J by 9 bases, and 8 bases separated the two germline ends. CDR3 protein: CASKGFTQYF. The DNA of the CDR3 is TGTGCCAGCAAGGGGTTCACGCAGTATTTT. The full variable domain, with the rest looked up from reference TRBV2 and TRBJ2-3, is EPEVTQTPSHQVTQMGQEVILRCVPISNHLYFYWYRQILGQKVEFLVSFYNNEISEKSEIFDDQFSVERPDGSNFTLKIRSTKLEDSAMYFCASKGFTQYFGPGTRLTVL.

The chain carries TRBV5-1 and TRBJ2-4; D may be TRBD1 (6 bases). Germline CDR1 and CDR2: SGHRS and YFSETQ. CDR3 length: 17 residues. V was trimmed by 1 base and J by 1 base, leaving 15 bases between them. CDR3 amino acids: CASSLSGGVIAKNIQYF. The CDR3, as DNA: TGCGCCAGCAGCTTGTCTGGGGGCGTGATCGCCAAAAACATTCAGTACTTC.

About this clonotype itself: Relative to the germline gene, one junction end is altered; a read error may explain this. The rearrangement links TRBV7-2 to TRBJ2-1, with 7 bases fitting TRBD1. This CDR3 has 14 residues. Germline V gene lookup returns CDR1 SGHTA and CDR2 FQGNSA. The CDR3 is CAGSRQGRNNEQFF. The CDR3 DNA reads TGTGCCGGCAGCCGACAGGGTAGGAACAATGAGCAGTTCTTC.

The chain joins TRBV7-9 to TRBJ2-7, with 7 bases identical to TRBD1. The CDR3 sequence is 13 residues long. Germline loops: CDR1 SEHNR, CDR2 FQNEAQ (reference sequence). Trimming cost V 7 bases and J 3 bases; bases outside gene matches: 6. The chain's CDR3 is CASNARDSYEQYF. The DNA for the CDR3 is TGTGCCAGCAACGCCAGGGACAGCTACGAGCAGTACTTC.

The CDR3 region has the DNA TGTGCCAGCAGCTTCCCTTTCTCACATGAGCAGTTCTTC. Amino acid sequence: CASSFPFSHEQFF. The rearrangement joins TRBV13 to TRBJ2-1; D is unresolved. Trimming took 3 bases from V and 8 from J, leaving 11 bases between them. The CDR3 contains 13 residues. Germline-derived CDR1 and CDR2 are PRHDT and FYEKMQ (reference sequence).

The genes are TRBV7-2 and TRBJ2-7, with 8 bases fitting TRBD2. CDR3 length equals 14 residues. CDR1 is SGHTA, CDR2 FQGNSA, per germline. V shed 5 bases and J 7 bases; nucleotides not matched to a gene: 10. CDR3 sequence: CASSPLAAVREQYF. CDR3 DNA sequence: TGTGCCAGCAGCCCACTAGCGGCGGTGAGGGAGCAGTACTTC.

The rearrangement joins TRBV11-1 to TRBJ2-1; TRBD1 matches at 7 bases. The V gene's germline CDR1 is SGHAT and CDR2 FQDESV (reference sequence). The V gene end was trimmed by 5 bases and the J gene end by 7 bases; junction bases not matched to a gene: 17. The CDR3 runs 17 residues. As DNA, the CDR3 is TGTGCCAGCAGCAAACCTATGGGCAGGGGGTCCCTTAATGAGCAGTTCTTC. Translated: CASSKPMGRGSLNEQFF.

This sequence joins TRBV10-3 and TRBJ2-1; TRBD1 matches 8 bases. The V segment lost 4 bases and the J segment 10 bases; nucleotides outside the gene matches: 15. The V gene's germline CDR1 is ENHRY and CDR2 SYGVKD. The CDR3 is 16 amino acids. The CDR3 DNA reads as TGTGCCATCAGTGGGTGGGGACAGGATGATTCCTACGAGCAGTTCTTC. It specifies CAISGWGQDDSYEQFF.

The gene calls are TRBV6-6 and TRBJ1-6; no definite D call. Trimming took off 6 bases at V and 3 bases at J, with 21 bases between the two ends. The germline V gene encodes CDR1 MNHNY and CDR2 SVGAGI (reference sequence). This CDR3 has 18 amino acids. The CDR3 reads CASSQPAIGLGYNSPLHF. The DNA of the CDR3 is TGTGCCAGCAGCCAACCCGCGATCGGGCTAGGCTATAATTCACCCCTCCACTTT.

This clonotype was seen a few times. The chain joins TRBV6-1 to TRBJ2-1; 10 bases align to TRBD2. Germline V gene data show CDR1 as MNHNS and CDR2 as SASEGT. The V and J ends lost 5 bases and 5 bases, in that order; junction bases with no gene match: 15. The CDR3 contains 18 residues. CDR3 amino acids: CASSPWGLAGGTNNEQFF. CDR3 in DNA: TGTGCCAGCAGTCCATGGGGTTTAGCGGGGGGTACCAACAATGAGCAGTTCTTC.

The genes are TRBV4-2 and TRBJ2-7, with 7 bases that match TRBD2. This CDR3 has 15 amino acids. In germline, CDR1 is LGHNA, CDR2 YNFKEQ. Trimming removed 4 bases from V and 4 bases from J; junction bases left unmatched: 10. CDR3 sequence: CASSPAGGGAYEQYF. CDR3 DNA: TGTGCCAGCAGCCCGGCGGGCGGGGGAGCTTACGAGCAGTACTTC.